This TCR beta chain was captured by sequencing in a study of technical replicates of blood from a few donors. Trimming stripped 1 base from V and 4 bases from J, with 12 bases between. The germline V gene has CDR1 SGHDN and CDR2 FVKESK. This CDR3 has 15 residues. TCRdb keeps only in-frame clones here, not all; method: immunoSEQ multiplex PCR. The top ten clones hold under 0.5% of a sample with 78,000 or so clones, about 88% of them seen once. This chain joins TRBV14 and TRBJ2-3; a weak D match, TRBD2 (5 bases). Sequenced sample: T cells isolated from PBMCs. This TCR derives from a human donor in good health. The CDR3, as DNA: TGTGCCAGCAGCCAAGTAGGCGGGTTCGCAGATACGCAGTATTTT. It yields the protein CASSQVGGFADTQYF.